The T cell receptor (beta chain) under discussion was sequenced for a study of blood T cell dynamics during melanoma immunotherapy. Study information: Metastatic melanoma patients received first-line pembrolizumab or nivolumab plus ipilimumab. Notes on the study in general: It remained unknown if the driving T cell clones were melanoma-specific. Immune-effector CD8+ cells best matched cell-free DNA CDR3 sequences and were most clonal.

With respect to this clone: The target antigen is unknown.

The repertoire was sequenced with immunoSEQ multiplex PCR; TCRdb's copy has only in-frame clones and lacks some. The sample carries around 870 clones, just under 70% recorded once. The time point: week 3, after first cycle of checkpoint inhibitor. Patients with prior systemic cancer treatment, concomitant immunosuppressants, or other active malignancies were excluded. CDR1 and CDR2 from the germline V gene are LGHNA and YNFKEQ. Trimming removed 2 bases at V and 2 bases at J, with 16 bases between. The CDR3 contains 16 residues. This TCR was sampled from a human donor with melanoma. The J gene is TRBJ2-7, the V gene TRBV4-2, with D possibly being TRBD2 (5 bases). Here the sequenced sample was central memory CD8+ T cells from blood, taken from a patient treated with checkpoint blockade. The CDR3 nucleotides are TGTGCCAGCAGCCAAAAAAGCGGAGTCAAGCCCTACGAGCAGTACTTC. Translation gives CASSQKSGVKPYEQYF.